These T cell receptor beta chains were read from a single sample in a study of blood T cell repertoires in COVID-19. The repertoire was sequenced with immunoSEQ multiplex PCR; TCRdb's copy has only in-frame clones and lacks some. The sample records about 210,000 clones, around nine tenths being singletons. The sample was peripheral blood. These receptors were taken from a man younger than 35 with active or convalescent COVID-19. Each CDR3 is given with its conserved first and last residue. Fields, in order: V gene, J gene, D gene, clone size, CDR3 DNA, CDR3 protein. A D gene is named only where the DNA matches it firmly. Some rows mark clone size as missing; the rest say once, few, many or name a class of expanded clone.

TRBV19	TRBJ2-5	NA	few	TGTGCCAGTAGTATGTCCCCAGGGCAAGAGACCCAGTACTTC	CASSMSPGQETQYF
TRBV7-2	TRBJ1-2	NA	NA	TGTGCCAGCAGCTCCCGGGTCGCCTATGGCTACACCTTC	CASSSRVAYGYTF
TRBV12-3/TRBV12-4	TRBJ2-7	TRBD2	NA	TGTGCCAGCAGTTTAACCGCGGGGGGCGAGCAGTACTTC	CASSLTAGGEQYF
TRBV5-1	TRBJ1-1	NA	NA	TGCGCCAGCAGCTTGGTAACGGGGGGCCTGAACACTGAAGCTTTCTTT	CASSLVTGGLNTEAFF
TRBV5-4	TRBJ2-1	TRBD1	NA	TGTGCCAGCAGCTTGGAGACAGGGGGTATAGTAGATGAGCAGTTCTTC	CASSLETGGIVDEQFF
TRBV5-6	TRBJ1-1	NA	NA	TGTGCCAGCAGCGTCCCTCGGGGGTTCTACACTGAAGCTTTCTTT	CASSVPRGFYTEAFF
TRBV4-3	TRBJ2-1	TRBD2	NA	TGCGCCAGCAGCCAAATGGTAGGGACTAGCGGGGGGATTGAGCAGTTCTTC	CASSQMVGTSGGIEQFF
TRBV19	TRBJ2-1	NA	NA	TGTGCCAGTGGCCCCCTTAAGGGGATTACCTACAATGAGCAGTTCTTC	CASGPLKGITYNEQFF
TRBV2	TRBJ1-1	NA	NA	TGTGCCAGCAGGGACACAGGTTGGGGATTTAATGAAGCTTTCTTT	CASRDTGWGFNEAFF
TRBV7-9	TRBJ2-1	NA	once	TGTGCCAGCATGGAGTTGTTGGGGGGCTACAATGAGCAGTTCTTC	CASMELLGGYNEQFF
TRBV7-2	TRBJ2-1	NA	NA	TGTGCCAGCAGCTCCCCGGGACTGGGAAATGAGCAGTTCTTC	CASSSPGLGNEQFF
TRBV11-2	TRBJ1-5	TRBD1	NA	TGTGCCAGCAGCTCTCGACAGGGGAGGTATAGCAATCAGCCCCAGCATTTT	CASSSRQGRYSNQPQHF
TRBV6-2/TRBV6-3	TRBJ1-2	NA	NA	TGTGCCAGCAGTTACTCGGGCATTGGTGGCTACACCTTC	CASSYSGIGGYTF
TRBV11-3	TRBJ2-3	NA	NA	TGTGCCAGCAGCTTAATGGCGGGATACACAGATACGCAGTATTTT	CASSLMAGYTDTQYF
TRBV10-3	TRBJ1-3	NA	once	TGTGCCATCAGTGACGGTTCTGGAAACACCATATATTTT	CAISDGSGNTIYF
TRBV9	TRBJ2-7	NA	few	TGTGCCAGCAGCGTTAGGGCCGCCACAGAGGGCTACGAGCAGTACTTC	CASSVRAATEGYEQYF
TRBV7-3	TRBJ2-3	NA	NA	TGTGCCAGCAGCTCCGGACTGCCTAGCACAGATACGCAGTATTTT	CASSSGLPSTDTQYF
TRBV18	TRBJ2-3	NA	NA	TGTGCCAGCTCACCATTGGACTTTGTGAGCACAGATACGCAGTATTTT	CASSPLDFVSTDTQYF
TRBV9	TRBJ1-5	NA	once	TGTGCCAGCAGCGTAGGTCAGGGGAATCAGCCCCAGCATTTT	CASSVGQGNQPQHF
TRBV5-1	TRBJ2-5	TRBD1	NA	TGCGCCAGCAGCACGAACAGGGGGCCCGGGAGGATGGAGACCCAGTACTTC	CASSTNRGPGRMETQYF
TRBV3-1/TRBV3-2	TRBJ1-6	TRBD1	once	TGTGCCAGCAGCCGTGGGGGGACAGACGGTTATAATTCACCCCTCCACTTT	CASSRGGTDGYNSPLHF
TRBV9	TRBJ1-6	NA	NA	TGTGCCAGCAGCGTAGGGGGGCATGGTAATTCACCCCTCCACTTT	CASSVGGHGNSPLHF
TRBV3-1/TRBV3-2	TRBJ1-1	NA	NA	TGTGCCAGCAGCCAAGTTATCGGACATTCGAACACTGAAGCTTTCTTT	CASSQVIGHSNTEAFF
TRBV10-3	TRBJ1-2	TRBD1	once	TGTGCCATCAGTGAGCTGGGGACAGACTATGGCTACACCTTC	CAISELGTDYGYTF
TRBV6-5	TRBJ2-1	TRBD1	few	TGTGCCAGCAGTCTCGCCGGGACAGGGTTCAATGAGCAGTTCTTC	CASSLAGTGFNEQFF
TRBV30	TRBJ1-1	NA	NA	TGTGCCTGGAGAGGGAACCACAGGACTGAAGCTTTCTTT	CAWRGNHRTEAFF
TRBV18	TRBJ1-1	TRBD1	NA	TGTGCCAGCTCACCGGGACAGAGCATGAACACTGAAGCTTTCTTT	CASSPGQSMNTEAFF
TRBV19	TRBJ1-5	NA	NA	TGTGCCAGTAGTGGTACCGGGGGGAGCAATCAGCCCCAGCATTTT	CASSGTGGSNQPQHF
TRBV19	TRBJ1-1	NA	NA	TGTGCCAGTAGTATAGATCCGGTCAGGGTAAACACTGAAGCTTTCTTT	CASSIDPVRVNTEAFF
TRBV19	TRBJ1-2	NA	few	TGTGCCAGTAAGCCGGACAGCGACGGCTACACCTTC	CASKPDSDGYTF
TRBV5-1	TRBJ1-1	NA	few	TGCGCCAGCAGCTGGCGCACAGCTTTCATGAACACTGAAGCTTTCTTT	CASSWRTAFMNTEAFF
TRBV5-1	TRBJ1-3	TRBD1	NA	TGCGCCAGCAGCTTGGCCACAACAGGGGCTGGAAACACCATATATTTT	CASSLATTGAGNTIYF
TRBV14	TRBJ1-5	NA	NA	TGTGCCAGCAGCCAGGACAGTTATCAGCCCCAGCATTTT	CASSQDSYQPQHF
TRBV30	TRBJ1-2	NA	NA	TGTGCCTGGAGTACGGCAGGGCGGCGGCGCTTC	CAWSTAGRRRF
TRBV5-4	TRBJ1-2	TRBD1	NA	TGTGCCAGCAGCTTGCGACAGGGCGACTATGGCTACACCTTC	CASSLRQGDYGYTF
TRBV19	TRBJ2-2	TRBD1	many	TGTGCCAGTGAAGGACAGGGAAACACCGGGGAGCTGTTTTTT	CASEGQGNTGELFF
TRBV6-2/TRBV6-3	TRBJ1-5	TRBD1	NA	TGTGCCAGCAGTTACACGGGACAGGGAACCCTGTATAGCAATCAGCCCCAGCATTTT	CASSYTGQGTLYSNQPQHF
TRBV6-1	TRBJ1-2	TRBD1	NA	TGTGCCAGCACTCCGTCCGAGACAGGGGCTGACTACACCTTC	CASTPSETGADYTF
TRBV4-1	TRBJ2-5	NA	once	TGCGCCAGCAGCCAAGATATTGGCGGGGAGACCCAGTACTTC	CASSQDIGGETQYF
TRBV19	TRBJ2-3	NA	NA	TGTGCCAGTAGGTCCAGCGACACAGATACGCAGTATTTT	CASRSSDTDTQYF
TRBV19	TRBJ1-3	NA	NA	TGTGCCAGTAGTATAGGGCAGGGTGGAAACACCATATATTTT	CASSIGQGGNTIYF
TRBV19	TRBJ1-4	NA	NA	TGTGCCAGTAGTGTGGCGGCGGGTGAAAAACTGTTTTTT	CASSVAAGEKLFF
TRBV7-2	TRBJ2-1	NA	few	TGTGCCAGCAGCCCCCCAGCGGAGGAGCAGTTCTTC	CASSPPAEEQFF
TRBV9	TRBJ2-5	TRBD2	NA	TGTGCCAGCAGCGGAGGACTAGCGGGAGTTATTGGAGAGACCCAGTACTTC	CASSGGLAGVIGETQYF
TRBV25-1	TRBJ2-4	TRBD1	NA	TGTGCCAGCAGTGGGACAGGGGGCGAAAACATTCAGTACTTC	CASSGTGGENIQYF
TRBV10-3	TRBJ1-5	NA	NA	TGTGCCATCAGTGACAGTCAGCAGCCCCAGCATTTT	CAISDSQQPQHF
TRBV28	TRBJ1-2	NA	NA	TGTGCCAGCCAACATTCGAACTATGGCTACACCTTC	CASQHSNYGYTF
TRBV18	TRBJ2-1	NA	NA	TGTGCCAGCTCACCACCCGTTCTCGGGACAGCGGGCAATGAGCAGTTCTTC	CASSPPVLGTAGNEQFF